This T cell receptor beta chain was sequenced in a study of blood T cell repertoires in COVID-19. Study as a whole: Specimens from acute and convalescent COVID-19 originated in the United States, Italy and Spain. PBMCs, B-cell-depleted T cells, or T cells were the source of the cDNA or gDNA that made up the material.

Per the study methods: Reference gene primers were amplified, and this amplification served to estimate nucleated cell counts. Sequenced by immunoSEQ multiplex PCR; TCRdb stores in-frame clones only, minus some. V and J calls plus clone size are reproduced from that table; the DNA served to infer D and trimming. The table has roughly 34,000 clones, about 88% seen once. V lost 6 bases, J lost 5 bases, and 17 bases lay in between. CDR1 and CDR2 (germline): MNHEY, SVGAGI. The CDR3 has 15 amino acids. J is TRBJ2-1 and V is TRBV6-5, with a possible D match to TRBD1 (6 bases). The sequencing input was peripheral blood. The receptor was isolated from a woman over 75 with active or convalescent COVID-19. CDR3 sequence: CASRQGMLGDNEQFF. The CDR3 DNA reads as TGTGCCAGCAGGCAGGGGATGTTAGGTGACAATGAGCAGTTCTTC.